This TCR beta chain was observed in a study of shared clonotypes between healthy human individuals. Study findings and constraints: Generation probabilities of non-shared clonotypes were lower (relative to those shared by all four donors). Limited genetic and exposure-history diversity came from having few donors.

The CDR3 contains 16 residues. Germline CDR1 is ENHRY and CDR2 is SYGVKD. Trimming took off 11 bases at V and 2 bases at J, with 24 bases between the two ends. Sequencing was performed with immunoSEQ multiplex PCR; in TCRdb, only in-frame clones are kept and a portion is missing. The top ten hold over 1.5% of the sample, which has 550,000 to 850,000 clones, around 72% seen once. It was into CD45RA+ naive and CD45RA-negative memory subsets that the CD4+ cells were split. Concerning this clone: Its antigen is as yet unknown.

The source material was memory CD4+ T cells sorted from blood. The subset was: CD45RA-negative fraction. The sequence came from a woman aged 25 to 45 in good health. V usage is TRBV10-3 and J usage is TRBJ1-2; D may be TRBD1 (6 bases). The CDR3 DNA reads TGTGCCGCCCAGACGGACAGTTATTCCTCAAACTATGGCTACACCTTC. Amino acids: CAAQTDSYSSNYGYTF.